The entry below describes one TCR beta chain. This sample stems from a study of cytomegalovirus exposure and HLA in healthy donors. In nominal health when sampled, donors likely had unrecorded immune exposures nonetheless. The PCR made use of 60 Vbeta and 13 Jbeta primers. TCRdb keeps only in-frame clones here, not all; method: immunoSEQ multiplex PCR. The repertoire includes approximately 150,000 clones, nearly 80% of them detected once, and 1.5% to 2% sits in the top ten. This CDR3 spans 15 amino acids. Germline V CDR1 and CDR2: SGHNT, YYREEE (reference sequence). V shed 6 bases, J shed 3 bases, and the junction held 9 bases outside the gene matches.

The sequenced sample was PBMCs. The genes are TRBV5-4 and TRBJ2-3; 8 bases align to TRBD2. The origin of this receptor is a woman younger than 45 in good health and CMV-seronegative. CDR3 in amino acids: CASTKGSGGTDTQYF. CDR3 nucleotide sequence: TGTGCCAGCACCAAGGGAAGCGGGGGTACAGATACGCAGTATTTT.